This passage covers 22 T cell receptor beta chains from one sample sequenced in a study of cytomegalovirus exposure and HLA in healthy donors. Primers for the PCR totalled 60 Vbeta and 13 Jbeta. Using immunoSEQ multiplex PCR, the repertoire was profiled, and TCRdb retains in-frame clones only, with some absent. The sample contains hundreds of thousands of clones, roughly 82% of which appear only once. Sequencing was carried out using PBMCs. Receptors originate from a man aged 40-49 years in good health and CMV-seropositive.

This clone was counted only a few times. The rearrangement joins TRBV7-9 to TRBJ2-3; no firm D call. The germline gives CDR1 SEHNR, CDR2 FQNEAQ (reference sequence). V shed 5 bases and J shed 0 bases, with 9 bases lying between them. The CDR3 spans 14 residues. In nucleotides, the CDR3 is TGTGCCAGCAGCCCAGAGGTGAGCACAGATACGCAGTATTTT. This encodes CASSPEVSTDTQYF.

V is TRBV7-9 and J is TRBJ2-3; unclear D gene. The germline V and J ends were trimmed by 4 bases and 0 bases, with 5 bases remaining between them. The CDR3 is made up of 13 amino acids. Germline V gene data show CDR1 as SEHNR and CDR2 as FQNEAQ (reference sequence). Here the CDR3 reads CASSSFSTDTQYF. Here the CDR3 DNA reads TGTGCCAGCAGCTCCTTTAGCACAGATACGCAGTATTTT.

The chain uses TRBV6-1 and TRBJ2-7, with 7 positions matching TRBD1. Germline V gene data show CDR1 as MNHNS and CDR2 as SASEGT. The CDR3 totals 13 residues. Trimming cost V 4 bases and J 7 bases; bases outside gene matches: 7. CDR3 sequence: CASSVTGVGEQYF. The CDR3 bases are TGTGCCAGCAGTGTAACAGGGGTGGGAGAGCAGTACTTC.

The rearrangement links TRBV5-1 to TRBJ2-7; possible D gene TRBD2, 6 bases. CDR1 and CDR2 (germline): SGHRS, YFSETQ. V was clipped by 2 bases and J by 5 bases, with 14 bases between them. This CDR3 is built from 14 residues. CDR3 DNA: TGCGCCAGCAGCTTTAGCGGTACCGTCGACGAGCAGTACGTC. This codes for CASSFSGTVDEQYV.

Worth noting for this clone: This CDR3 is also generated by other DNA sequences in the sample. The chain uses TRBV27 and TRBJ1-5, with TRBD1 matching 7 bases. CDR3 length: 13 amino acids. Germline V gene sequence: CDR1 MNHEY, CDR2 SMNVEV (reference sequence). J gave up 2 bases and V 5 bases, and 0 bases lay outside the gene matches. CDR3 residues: CASSDRGNQPQHF. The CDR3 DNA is TGTGCCAGCAGTGACAGGGGCAATCAGCCCCAGCATTTT.

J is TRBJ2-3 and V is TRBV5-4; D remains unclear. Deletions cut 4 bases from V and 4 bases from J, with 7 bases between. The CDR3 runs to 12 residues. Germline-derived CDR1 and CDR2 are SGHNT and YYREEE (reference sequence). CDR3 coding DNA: TGTGCCAGCAGCCTTCAGTCAGATACGCAGTATTTT. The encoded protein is CASSLQSDTQYF.

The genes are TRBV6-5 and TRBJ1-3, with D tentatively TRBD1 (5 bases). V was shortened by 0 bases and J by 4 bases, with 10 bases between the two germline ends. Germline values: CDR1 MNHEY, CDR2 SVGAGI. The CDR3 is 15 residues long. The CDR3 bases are TGTGCCAGCAGTTACTCGAGGCAGGGAGGAAACACCATATATTTT. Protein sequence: CASSYSRQGGNTIYF.

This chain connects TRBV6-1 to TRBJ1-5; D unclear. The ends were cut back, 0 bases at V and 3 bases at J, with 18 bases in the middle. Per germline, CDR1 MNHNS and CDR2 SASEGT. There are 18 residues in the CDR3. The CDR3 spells CASSEAPGGGVINQPQHF. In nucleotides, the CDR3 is TGTGCCAGCAGTGAAGCGCCGGGCGGAGGTGTTATCAATCAGCCCCAGCATTTT.

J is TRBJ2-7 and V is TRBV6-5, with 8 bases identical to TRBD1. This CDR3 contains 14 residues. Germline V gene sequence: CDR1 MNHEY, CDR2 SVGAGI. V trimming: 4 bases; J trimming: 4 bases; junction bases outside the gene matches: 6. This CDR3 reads CASSFGQGGYEQYF. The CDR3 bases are TGTGCCAGCAGTTTTGGACAGGGTGGGTACGAGCAGTACTTC.

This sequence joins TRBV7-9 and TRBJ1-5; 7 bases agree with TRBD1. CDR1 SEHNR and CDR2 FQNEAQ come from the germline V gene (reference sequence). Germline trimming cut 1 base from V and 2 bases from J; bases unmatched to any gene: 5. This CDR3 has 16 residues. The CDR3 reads CASSLGQGPGNQPQHF. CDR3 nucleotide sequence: TGTGCCAGCAGCTTAGGACAGGGACCTGGCAATCAGCCCCAGCATTTT.

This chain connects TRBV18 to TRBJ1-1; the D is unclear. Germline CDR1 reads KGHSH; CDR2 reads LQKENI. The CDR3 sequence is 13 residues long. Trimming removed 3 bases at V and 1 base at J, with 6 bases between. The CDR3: CASSPRGNTEAFF. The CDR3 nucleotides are TGTGCCAGCTCACCTCGGGGGAACACTGAAGCTTTCTTT. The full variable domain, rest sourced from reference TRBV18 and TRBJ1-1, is NAGVMQNPRHLVRRRGQEARLRCSPMKGHSHVYWYRQLPEEGLKFMVYLQKENIIDESGMPKERFSAEFPKEGPSILRIQQVVRGDSAAYFCASSPRGNTEAFFGQGTRLTVV.

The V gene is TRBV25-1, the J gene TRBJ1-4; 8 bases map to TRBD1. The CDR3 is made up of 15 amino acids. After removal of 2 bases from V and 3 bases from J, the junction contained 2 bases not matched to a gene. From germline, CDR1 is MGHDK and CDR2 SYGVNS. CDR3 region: CASSEQGAANEKLFF. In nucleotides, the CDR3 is TGTGCCAGCAGTGAACAGGGGGCGGCTAATGAAAAACTGTTTTTT.

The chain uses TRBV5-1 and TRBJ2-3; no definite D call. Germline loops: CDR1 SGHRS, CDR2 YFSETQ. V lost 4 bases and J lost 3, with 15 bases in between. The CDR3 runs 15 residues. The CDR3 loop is CASSRVTVRTDTQYF. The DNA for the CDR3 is TGCGCCAGCAGCAGAGTCACAGTAAGGACAGATACGCAGTATTTT.

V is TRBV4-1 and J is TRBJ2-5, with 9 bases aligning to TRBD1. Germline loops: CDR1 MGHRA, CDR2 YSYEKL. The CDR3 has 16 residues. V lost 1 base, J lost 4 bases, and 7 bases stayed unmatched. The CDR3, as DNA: TGCGCCAGCAGCCAAGTTGGGGACAGGGTCGCAGAGACCCAGTACTTC. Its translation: CASSQVGDRVAETQYF.

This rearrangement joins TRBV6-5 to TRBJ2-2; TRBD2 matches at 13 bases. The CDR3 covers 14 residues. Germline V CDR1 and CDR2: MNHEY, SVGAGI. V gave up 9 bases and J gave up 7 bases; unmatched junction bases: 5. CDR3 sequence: CASRTSGRVGELFF. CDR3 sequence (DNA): TGTGCCAGTCGAACTAGCGGGAGGGTCGGGGAGCTGTTTTTT.

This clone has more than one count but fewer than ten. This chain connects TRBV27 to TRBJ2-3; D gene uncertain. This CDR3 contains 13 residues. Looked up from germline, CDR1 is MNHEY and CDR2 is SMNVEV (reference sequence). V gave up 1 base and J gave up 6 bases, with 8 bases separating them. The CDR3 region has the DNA TGTGCCAGCAGTTTATTCGTGTTGGATACGCAGTATTTT. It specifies CASSLFVLDTQYF.

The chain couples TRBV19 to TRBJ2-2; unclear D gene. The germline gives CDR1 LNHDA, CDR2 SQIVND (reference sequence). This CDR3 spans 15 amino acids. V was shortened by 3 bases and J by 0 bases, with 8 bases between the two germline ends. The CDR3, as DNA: TGTGCCAGTAGTATCGCAGGTGCGAACACCGGGGAGCTGTTTTTT. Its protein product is CASSIAGANTGELFF.

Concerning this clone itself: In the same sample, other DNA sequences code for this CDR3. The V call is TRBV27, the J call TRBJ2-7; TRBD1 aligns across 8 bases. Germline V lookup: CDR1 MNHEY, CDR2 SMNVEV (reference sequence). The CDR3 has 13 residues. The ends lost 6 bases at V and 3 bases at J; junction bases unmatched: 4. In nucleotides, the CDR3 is TGTGCCAGCAGCTTTACAGGGGGCTACGAGCAGTACTTC. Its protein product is CASSFTGGYEQYF.

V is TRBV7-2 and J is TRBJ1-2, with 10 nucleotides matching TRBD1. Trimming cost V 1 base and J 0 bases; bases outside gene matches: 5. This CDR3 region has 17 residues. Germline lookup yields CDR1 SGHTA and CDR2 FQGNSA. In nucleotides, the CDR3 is TGTGCCAGCAGCTTAGTGGGGACAGGGGTAACTAACTATGGCTACACCTTC. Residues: CASSLVGTGVTNYGYTF.

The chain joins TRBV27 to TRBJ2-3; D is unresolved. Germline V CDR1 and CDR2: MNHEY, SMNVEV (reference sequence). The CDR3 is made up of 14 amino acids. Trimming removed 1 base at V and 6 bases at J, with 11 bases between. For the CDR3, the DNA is TGTGCCAGCAGTTTATTAGTATCTCGGGATACGCAGTATTTT. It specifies CASSLLVSRDTQYF.

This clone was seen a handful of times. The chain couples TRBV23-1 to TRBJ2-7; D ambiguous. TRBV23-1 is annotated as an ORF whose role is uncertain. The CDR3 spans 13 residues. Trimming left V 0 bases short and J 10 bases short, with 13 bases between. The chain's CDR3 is CASSQSLGYGQYV. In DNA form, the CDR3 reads TGCGCCAGCAGTCAATCGTTGGGCTACGGCCAGTACGTC.

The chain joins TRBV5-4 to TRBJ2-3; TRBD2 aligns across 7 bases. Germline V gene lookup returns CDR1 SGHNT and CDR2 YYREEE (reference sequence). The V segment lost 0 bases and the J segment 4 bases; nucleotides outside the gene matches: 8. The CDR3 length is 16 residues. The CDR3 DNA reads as TGTGCCAGCAGCTTGGCGTTGCGGGAGTGGGCAGATACGCAGTATTTT. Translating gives CASSLALREWADTQYF.